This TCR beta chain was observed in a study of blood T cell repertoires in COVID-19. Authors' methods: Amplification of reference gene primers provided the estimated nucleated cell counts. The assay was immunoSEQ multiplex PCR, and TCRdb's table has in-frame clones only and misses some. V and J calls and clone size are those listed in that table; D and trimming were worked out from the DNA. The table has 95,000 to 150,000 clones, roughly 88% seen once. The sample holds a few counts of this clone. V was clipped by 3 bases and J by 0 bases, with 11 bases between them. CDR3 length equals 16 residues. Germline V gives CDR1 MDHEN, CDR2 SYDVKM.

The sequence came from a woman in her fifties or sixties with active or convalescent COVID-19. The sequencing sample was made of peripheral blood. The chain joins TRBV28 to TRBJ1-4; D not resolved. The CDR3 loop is CASSLVRFATNEKLFF. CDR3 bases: TGTGCCAGCAGTTTGGTCAGGTTTGCAACTAATGAAAAACTGTTTTTT.